Included here is one T cell receptor beta chain sequence, with context. These data originate in a study of CD8+ T cells in alopecia areata. About the research overall: Each of the treated patients was given oral tofacitinib, 5 to 10 mg twice daily, for moderate-to-severe alopecia areata.

The CDR3 is made up of 13 amino acids. Germline V lookup: CDR1 MGHRA, CDR2 YSYEKL. The V end lost 2 bases, the J end lost 8 bases, and 12 bases lay between the germline ends. RNA extraction was followed by reverse transcription into cDNA, which acted as the sequencing template. Clones were sequenced by immunoSEQ multiplex PCR, and TCRdb holds only the in-frame ones, with some missing. The sample consists of approximately 89,000 clones, roughly two fifths of them appearing once. Collection of lesional scalp punch biopsies and peripheral blood was performed in alopecia areata patients. Sequenced: CD4+ T cells sorted from blood. The source is a human donor with alopecia areata. The chain employs TRBV4-1 and TRBJ1-2; perhaps TRBD1 as D (5 bases). The CDR3 bases are TGCGCCAGCAGCCAACATGGGGGTTACGGCTACACCTTC. Translation: CASSQHGGYGYTF.